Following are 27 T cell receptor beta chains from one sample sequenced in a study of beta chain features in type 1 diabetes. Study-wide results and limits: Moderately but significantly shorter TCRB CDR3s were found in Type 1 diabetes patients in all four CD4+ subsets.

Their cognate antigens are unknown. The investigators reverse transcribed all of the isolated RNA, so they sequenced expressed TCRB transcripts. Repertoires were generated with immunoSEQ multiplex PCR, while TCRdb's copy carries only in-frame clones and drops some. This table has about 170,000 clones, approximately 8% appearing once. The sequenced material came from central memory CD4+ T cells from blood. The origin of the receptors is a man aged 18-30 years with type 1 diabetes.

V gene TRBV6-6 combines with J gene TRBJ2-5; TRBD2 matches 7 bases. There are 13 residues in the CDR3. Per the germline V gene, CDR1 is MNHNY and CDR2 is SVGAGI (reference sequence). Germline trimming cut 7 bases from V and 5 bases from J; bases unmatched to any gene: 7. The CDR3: CASNRGREETQYF. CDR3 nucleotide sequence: TGTGCCAGCAATCGGGGGAGGGAGGAGACCCAGTACTTC.

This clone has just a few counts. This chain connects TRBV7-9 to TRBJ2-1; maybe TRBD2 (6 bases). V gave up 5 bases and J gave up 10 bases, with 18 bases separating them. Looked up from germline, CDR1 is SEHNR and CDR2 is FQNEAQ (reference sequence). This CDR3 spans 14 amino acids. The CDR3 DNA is TGTGCCAGCAGCGCCATATATAGCGGAAGCGAGCAGTTCTTC. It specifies CASSAIYSGSEQFF.

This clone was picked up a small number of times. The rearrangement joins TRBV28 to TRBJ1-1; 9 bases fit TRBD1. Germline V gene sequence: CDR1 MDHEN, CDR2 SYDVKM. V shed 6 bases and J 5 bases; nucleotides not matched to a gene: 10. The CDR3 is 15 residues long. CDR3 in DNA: TGTGCCAGCAGAGGCGGGACAGGGCGGGCAACTGAAGCTTTCTTT. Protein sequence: CASRGGTGRATEAFF.

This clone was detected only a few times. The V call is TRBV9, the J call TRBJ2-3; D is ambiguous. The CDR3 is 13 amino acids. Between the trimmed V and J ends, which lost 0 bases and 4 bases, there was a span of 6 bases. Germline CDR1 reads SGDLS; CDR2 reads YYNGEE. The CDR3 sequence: CASSVARADTQYF. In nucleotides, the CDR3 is TGTGCCAGCAGCGTAGCCCGCGCAGATACGCAGTATTTT.

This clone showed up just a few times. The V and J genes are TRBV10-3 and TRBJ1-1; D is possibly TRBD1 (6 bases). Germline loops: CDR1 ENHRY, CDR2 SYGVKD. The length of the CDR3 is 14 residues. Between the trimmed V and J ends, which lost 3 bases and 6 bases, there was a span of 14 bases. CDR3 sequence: CAISDQQGTSEAFF. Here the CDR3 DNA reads TGTGCCATCAGTGATCAACAGGGTACCTCTGAAGCTTTCTTT.

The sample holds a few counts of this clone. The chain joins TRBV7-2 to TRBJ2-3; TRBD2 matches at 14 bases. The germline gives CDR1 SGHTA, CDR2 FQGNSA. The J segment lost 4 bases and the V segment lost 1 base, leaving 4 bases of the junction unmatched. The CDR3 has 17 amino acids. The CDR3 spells CASSLVGTSGGADTQYF. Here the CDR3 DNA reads TGTGCCAGCAGCTTAGTGGGGACTAGCGGGGGAGCAGATACGCAGTATTTT.

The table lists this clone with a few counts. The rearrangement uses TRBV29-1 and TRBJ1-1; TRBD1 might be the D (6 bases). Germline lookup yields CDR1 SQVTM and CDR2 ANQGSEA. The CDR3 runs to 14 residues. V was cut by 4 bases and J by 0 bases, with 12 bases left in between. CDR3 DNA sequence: TGCAGCGTTGGAACAGGGACAATGAACACTGAAGCTTTCTTT. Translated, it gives CSVGTGTMNTEAFF.

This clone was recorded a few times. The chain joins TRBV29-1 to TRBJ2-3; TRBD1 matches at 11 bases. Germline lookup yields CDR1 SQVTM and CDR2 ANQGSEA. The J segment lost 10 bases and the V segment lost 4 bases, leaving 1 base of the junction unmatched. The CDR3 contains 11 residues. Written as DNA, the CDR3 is TGCAGCGTTGTGGGACAGGGGGCGCAGTATTTT. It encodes CSVVGQGAQYF.

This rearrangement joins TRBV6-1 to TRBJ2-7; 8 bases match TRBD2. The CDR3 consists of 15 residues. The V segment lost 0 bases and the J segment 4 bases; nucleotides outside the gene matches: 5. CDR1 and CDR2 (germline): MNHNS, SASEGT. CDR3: CASSEASSGSYEQYF. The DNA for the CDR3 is TGTGCCAGCAGTGAAGCGTCGAGCGGGAGTTACGAGCAGTACTTC.

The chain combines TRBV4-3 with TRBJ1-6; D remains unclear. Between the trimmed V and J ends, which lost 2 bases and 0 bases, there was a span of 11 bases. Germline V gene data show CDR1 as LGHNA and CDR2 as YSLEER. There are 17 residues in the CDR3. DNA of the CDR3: TGCGCCAGCAGCCAAACAGAAAAGAGCTCCTATAATTCACCCCTCCACTTT. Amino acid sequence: CASSQTEKSSYNSPLHF.

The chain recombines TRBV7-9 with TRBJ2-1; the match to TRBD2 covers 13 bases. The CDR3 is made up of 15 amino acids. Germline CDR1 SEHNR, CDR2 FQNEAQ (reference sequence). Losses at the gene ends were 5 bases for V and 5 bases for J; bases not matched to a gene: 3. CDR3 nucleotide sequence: TGTGCCAGCAGCCCGGGACTAGCGGGGAACAATGAGCAGTTCTTC. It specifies CASSPGLAGNNEQFF.

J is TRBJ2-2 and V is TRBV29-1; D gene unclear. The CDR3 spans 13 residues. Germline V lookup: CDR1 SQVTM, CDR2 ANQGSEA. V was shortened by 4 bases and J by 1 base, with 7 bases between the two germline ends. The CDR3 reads CSVVSGNTGELFF. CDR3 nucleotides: TGCAGCGTTGTGTCGGGGAACACCGGGGAGCTGTTTTTT.

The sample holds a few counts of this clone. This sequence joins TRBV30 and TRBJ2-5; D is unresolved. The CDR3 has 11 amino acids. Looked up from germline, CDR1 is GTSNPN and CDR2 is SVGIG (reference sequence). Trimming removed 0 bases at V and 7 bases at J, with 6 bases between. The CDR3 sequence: CAWSVPGTQYF. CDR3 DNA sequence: TGTGCCTGGAGTGTTCCGGGGACCCAGTACTTC.

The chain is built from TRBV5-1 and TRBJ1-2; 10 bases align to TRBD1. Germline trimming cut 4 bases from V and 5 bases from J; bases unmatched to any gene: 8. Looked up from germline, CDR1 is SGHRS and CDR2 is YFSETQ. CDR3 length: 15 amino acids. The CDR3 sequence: CASSIRQGAGYGYTF. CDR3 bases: TGCGCCAGCAGCATCCGACAGGGGGCTGGGTATGGCTACACCTTC.

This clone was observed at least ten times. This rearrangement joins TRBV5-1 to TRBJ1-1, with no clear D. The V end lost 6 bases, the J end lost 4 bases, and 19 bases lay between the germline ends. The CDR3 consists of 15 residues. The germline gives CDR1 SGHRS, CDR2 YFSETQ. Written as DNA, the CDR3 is TGCGCCAGCAAGGAGGCGATAGGAGATACCACTGAAGCTTTCTTT. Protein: CASKEAIGDTTEAFF.

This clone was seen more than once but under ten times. CDR3 DNA sequence: TGTGCCAGCAGTGGGCCCGGGACAGGGAGGGGCAATGAGCAGTTCTTC. It codes for CASSGPGTGRGNEQFF. The chain employs TRBV2 and TRBJ2-1; 9 bases fit TRBD1. Germline assignment: CDR1 SNHLY and CDR2 FYNNEI. There are 16 residues in the CDR3. Losses at the gene ends were 4 bases for V and 6 bases for J; bases not matched to a gene: 10.

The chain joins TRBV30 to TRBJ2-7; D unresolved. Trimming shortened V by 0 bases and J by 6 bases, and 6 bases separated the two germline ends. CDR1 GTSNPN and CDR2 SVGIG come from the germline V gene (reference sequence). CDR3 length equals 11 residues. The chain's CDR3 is CAWSVFSEQYF. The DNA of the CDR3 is TGTGCCTGGAGTGTTTTCTCCGAGCAGTACTTC.

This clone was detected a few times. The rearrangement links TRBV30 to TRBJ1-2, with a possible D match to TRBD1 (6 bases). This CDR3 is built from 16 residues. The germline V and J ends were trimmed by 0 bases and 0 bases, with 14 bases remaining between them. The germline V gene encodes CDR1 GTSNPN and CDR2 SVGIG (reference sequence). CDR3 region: CAWSVNRVYPNYGYTF. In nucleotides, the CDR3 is TGTGCCTGGAGTGTAAACAGGGTTTACCCTAACTATGGCTACACCTTC.

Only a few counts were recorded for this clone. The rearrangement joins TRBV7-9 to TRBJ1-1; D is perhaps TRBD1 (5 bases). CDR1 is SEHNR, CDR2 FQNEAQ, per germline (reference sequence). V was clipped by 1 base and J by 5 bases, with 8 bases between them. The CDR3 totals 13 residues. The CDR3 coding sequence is TGTGCCAGCAGCTTAGAGGCAGGGACTGAAGCTTTCTTT. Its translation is CASSLEAGTEAFF.

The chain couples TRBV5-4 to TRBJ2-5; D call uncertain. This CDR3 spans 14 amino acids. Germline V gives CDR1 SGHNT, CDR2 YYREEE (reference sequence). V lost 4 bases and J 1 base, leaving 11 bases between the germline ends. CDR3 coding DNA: TGTGCCAGCAGCGCGGCGTCTTCCCAAGAGACCCAGTACTTC. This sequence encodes CASSAASSQETQYF.

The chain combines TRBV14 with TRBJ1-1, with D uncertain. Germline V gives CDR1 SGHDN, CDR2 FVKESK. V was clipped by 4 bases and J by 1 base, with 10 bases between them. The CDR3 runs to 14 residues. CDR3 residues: CASSPWSGNTEAFF. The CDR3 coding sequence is TGTGCCAGCAGCCCCTGGTCGGGGAACACTGAAGCTTTCTTT.

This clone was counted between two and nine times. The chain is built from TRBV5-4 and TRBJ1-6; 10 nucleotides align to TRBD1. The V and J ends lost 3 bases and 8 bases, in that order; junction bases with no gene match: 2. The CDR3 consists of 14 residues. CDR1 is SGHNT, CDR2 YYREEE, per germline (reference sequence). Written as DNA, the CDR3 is TGTGCCAGCAGCTGGGACAGGGGTGATTCACCCCTCCACTTT. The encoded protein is CASSWDRGDSPLHF.

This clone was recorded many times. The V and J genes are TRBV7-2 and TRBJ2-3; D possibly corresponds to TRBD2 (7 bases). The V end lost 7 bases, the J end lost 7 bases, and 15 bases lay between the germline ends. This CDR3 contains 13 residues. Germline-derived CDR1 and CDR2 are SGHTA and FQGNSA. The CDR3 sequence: CASTPGGLYTQYF. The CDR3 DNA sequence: TGTGCCAGCACTCCCGGGGGGCTATATACGCAGTATTTT.

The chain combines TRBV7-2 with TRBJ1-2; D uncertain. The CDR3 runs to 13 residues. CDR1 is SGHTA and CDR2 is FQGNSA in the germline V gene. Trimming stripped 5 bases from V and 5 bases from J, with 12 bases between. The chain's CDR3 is CASSPVRDYGYTF. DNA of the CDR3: TGTGCCAGCAGCCCGGTGAGAGATTATGGCTACACCTTC.

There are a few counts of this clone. The CDR3 is CAWAAGTGYYGYTF. CDR3 sequence (DNA): TGTGCCTGGGCCGCCGGGACAGGATACTATGGCTACACCTTC. The chain joins TRBV30 to TRBJ1-2, with 8 nucleotides matching TRBD1. J lost 3 bases, V lost 5 bases, and 8 bases had no gene match. CDR3 size: 14 residues. Germline-derived CDR1 and CDR2 are GTSNPN and SVGIG (reference sequence).

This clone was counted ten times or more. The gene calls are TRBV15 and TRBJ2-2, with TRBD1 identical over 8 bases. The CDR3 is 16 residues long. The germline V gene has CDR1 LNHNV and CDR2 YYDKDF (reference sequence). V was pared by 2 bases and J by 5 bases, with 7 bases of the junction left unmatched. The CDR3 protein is CATSRSGTGKTGELFF. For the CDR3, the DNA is TGTGCCACCAGCAGATCGGGGACAGGAAAAACCGGGGAGCTGTTTTTT.

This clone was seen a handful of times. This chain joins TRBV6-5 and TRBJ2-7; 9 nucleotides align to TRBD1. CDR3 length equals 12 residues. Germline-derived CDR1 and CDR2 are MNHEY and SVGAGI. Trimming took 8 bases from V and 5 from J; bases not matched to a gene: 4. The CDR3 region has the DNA TGTGCCAGCGGGGACAGGGACAACGAGCAGTACTTC. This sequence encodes CASGDRDNEQYF.